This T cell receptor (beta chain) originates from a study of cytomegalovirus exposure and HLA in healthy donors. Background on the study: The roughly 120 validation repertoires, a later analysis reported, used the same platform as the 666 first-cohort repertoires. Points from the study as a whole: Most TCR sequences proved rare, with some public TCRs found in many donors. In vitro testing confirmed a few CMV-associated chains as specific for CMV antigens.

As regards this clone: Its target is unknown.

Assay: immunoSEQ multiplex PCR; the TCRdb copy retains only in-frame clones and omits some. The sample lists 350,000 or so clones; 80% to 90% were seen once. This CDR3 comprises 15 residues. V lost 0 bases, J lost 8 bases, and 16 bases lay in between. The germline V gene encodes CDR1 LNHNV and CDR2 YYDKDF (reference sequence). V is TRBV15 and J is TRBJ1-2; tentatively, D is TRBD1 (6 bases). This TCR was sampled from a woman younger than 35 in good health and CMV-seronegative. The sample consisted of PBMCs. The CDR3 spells CATSRDGSGATGYTF. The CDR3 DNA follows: TGTGCCACCAGCAGAGATGGGTCAGGGGCTACCGGCTACACCTTC. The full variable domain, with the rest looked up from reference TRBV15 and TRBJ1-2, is DAMVIQNPRYQVTQFGKPVTLSCSQTLNHNVMYWYQQKSSQAPKLLFHYYDKDFNNEADTPDNFQSRRPNTSFCFLDIRSPGLGDTAMYLCATSRDGSGATGYTFGSGTRLTVV.